This T cell receptor (beta chain) was observed in a study of breast tumors, draining lymph nodes, adjacent tissues. Whole-study findings and limits: The data were judged consistent with most tumor T cells coming from lymph node and expanding in tumor. Compared with lymph nodes, tumors were less diverse; compared with nontumor tissue, more. Tumor T cell lymph node origin was a supported hypothesis, not proven.

TCRdb re-called the multiplex PCR reads through MiXCR, storing one row per CDR3 protein. The data show 25,000 or so distinct CDR3 sequences, 20% to 25% seen once. This clonotype appeared many times. Its target is not known. V was cut by 1 base and J by 7 bases, with 10 bases left in between. The CDR3 spans 14 residues. The germline gives CDR1 KGHDR, CDR2 SFDVKD. The chain joins TRBV24-1 to TRBJ2-1, with D possibly matching TRBD1 (6 bases). The source is a female donor with breast cancer. Some clones in this sample may be carry-over from other donors' samples. The sequencing sample was made of breast tumor tissue. The CDR3 loop reads CATSDLAGANEQFF. DNA for the CDR3: TGTGCCACCAGTGATTTAGCAGGGGCGAATGAGCAGTTCTTC.